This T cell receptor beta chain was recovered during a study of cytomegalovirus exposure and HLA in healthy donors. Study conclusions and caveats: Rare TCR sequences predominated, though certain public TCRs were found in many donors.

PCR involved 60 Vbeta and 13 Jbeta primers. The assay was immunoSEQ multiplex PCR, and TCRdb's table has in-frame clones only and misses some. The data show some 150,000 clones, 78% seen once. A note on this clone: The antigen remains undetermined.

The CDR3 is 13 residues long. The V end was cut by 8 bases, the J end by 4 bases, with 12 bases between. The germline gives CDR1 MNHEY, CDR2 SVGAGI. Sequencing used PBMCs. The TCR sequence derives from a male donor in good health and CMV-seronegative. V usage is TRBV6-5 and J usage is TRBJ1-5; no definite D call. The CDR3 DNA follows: TGTGCCAGCTCCCGAGGGATAAATCAGCCCCAGCATTTT. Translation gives CASSRGINQPQHF.